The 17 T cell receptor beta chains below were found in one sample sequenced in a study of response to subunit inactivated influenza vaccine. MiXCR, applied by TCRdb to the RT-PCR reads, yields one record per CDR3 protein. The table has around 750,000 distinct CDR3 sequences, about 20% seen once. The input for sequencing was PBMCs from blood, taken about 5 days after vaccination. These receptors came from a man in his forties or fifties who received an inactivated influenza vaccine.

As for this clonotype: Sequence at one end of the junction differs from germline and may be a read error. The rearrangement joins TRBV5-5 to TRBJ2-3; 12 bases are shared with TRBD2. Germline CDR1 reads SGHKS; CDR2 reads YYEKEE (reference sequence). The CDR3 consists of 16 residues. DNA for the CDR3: TGTGCCAGCAGCTTGGAACTAGCGGGGGGTAGAGATATGCAGTATTTT. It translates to CASSLELAGGRDMQYF.

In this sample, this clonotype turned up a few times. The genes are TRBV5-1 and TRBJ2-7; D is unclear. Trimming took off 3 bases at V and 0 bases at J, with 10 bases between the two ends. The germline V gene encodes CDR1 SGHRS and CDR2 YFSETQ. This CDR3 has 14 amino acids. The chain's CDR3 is CASSYLVGSYEQYF. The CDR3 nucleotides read TGCGCCAGCAGCTACCTGGTGGGCTCCTACGAGCAGTACTTC.

The CDR3 loop is CASSHENYNEQFF. The CDR3 DNA reads TGTGCCAGCAGCCACGAGAACTACAATGAGCAGTTCTTC. V usage is TRBV4-2 and J usage is TRBJ2-1, with D hard to call. V lost 3 bases and J lost 3, with 6 bases in between. CDR1 is LGHNA and CDR2 is YNFKEQ in the germline V gene. The CDR3 totals 13 residues.

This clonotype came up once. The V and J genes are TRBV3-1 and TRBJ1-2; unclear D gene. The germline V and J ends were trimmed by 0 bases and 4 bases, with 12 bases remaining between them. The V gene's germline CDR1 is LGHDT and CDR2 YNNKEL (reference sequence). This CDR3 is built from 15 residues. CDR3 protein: CASSQDSGSPYGYTF. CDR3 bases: TGTGCCAGCAGCCAAGATTCGGGATCGCCCTATGGCTACACCTTC.

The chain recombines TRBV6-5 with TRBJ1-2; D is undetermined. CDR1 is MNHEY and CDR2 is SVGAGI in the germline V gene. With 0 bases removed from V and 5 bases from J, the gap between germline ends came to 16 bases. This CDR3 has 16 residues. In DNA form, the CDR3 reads TGTGCCAGCAGTTACTCGATTAGGGCCTGGCGGTATGGCTACACCTTC. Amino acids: CASSYSIRAWRYGYTF.

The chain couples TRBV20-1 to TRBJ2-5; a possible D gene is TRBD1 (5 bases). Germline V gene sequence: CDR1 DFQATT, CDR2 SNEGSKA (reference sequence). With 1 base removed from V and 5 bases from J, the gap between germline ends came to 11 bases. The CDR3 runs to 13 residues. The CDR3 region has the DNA TGCAGTGCTAGAGGGCAGGGTGGGGAGACCCAGTACTTC. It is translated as CSARGQGGETQYF.

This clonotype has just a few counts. The CDR3 DNA reads as TGTGCCAGCAGCCTCGATGGGGGGCCGGGCACTGAAGCTTTCTTT. Amino acid sequence: CASSLDGGPGTEAFF. The J gene is TRBJ1-1, the V gene TRBV5-4; possibly TRBD1 for D (6 bases). The CDR3 has 15 residues. Germline values: CDR1 SGHNT, CDR2 YYREEE (reference sequence). V was trimmed by 4 bases and J by 4 bases, leaving 17 bases between them.

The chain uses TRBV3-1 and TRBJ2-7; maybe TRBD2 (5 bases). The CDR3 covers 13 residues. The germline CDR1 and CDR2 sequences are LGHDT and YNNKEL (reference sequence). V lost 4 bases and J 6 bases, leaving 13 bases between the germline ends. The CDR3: CASSLSASREQYF. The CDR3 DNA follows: TGTGCCAGCAGCCTTTCGGCTAGCCGCGAGCAGTACTTC.

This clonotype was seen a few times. CDR3 nucleotides: TGTGCCAGCAACTCAGGTCCCAGGGAGACCCAGTACTTC. This encodes CASNSGPRETQYF. J is TRBJ2-5 and V is TRBV7-2; no firm D call. V was cut by 7 bases and J by 5 bases, with 14 bases left in between. The CDR3 runs 13 residues. Per germline, CDR1 SGHTA and CDR2 FQGNSA.

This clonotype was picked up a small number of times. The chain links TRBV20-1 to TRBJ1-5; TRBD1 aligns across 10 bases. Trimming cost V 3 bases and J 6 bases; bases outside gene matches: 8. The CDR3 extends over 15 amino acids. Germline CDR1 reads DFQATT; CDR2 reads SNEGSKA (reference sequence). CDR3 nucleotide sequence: TGCAGTGCTAGGGCCCCGGGACAGGGGTTTCAGCCCCAGCATTTT. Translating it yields CSARAPGQGFQPQHF.

The CDR3 loop is CSASLSLTSGSDTQYF. The CDR3 bases are TGCAGTGCTAGCTTATCCTTGACTAGCGGGAGTGATACGCAGTATTTT. V is TRBV20-1 and J is TRBJ2-3; 12 bases align to TRBD2. The trim removed 3 bases at V and 6 bases at J, leaving 10 bases unmatched. Germline V lookup: CDR1 DFQATT, CDR2 SNEGSKA (reference sequence). The CDR3 is made up of 16 amino acids.

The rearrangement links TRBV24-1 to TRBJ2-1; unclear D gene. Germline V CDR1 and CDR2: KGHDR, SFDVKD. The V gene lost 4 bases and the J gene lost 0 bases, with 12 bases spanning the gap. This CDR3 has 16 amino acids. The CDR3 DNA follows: TGTGCCACCAGTGACTCTTGGGTGGTCTCCTACAATGAGCAGTTCTTC. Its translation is CATSDSWVVSYNEQFF.

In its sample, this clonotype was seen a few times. The CDR3 bases are TGTGCGGGGGGGTATCAAGAGACCCAGTACTTC. Translated, it gives CAGGYQETQYF. V is TRBV6-6 and J is TRBJ2-5; 7 positions match TRBD2. From germline, CDR1 is MNHNY and CDR2 SVGAGI (reference sequence). The CDR3 has 11 residues.

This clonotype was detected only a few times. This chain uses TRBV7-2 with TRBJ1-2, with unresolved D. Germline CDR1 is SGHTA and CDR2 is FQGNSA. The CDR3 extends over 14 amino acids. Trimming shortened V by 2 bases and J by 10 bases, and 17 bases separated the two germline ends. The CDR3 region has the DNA TGTGCCAGCAGCTTATATAGATCTCCGGAACACTACACCTTC. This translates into CASSLYRSPEHYTF.

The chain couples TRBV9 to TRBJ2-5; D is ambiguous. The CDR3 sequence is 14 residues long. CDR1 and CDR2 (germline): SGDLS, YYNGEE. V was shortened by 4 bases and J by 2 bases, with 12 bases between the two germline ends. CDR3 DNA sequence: TGTGCCAGCAGCATAATGACGGATCAAGAGACCCAGTACTTC. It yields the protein CASSIMTDQETQYF.

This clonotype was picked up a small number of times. The chain's CDR3 is CASSYRMTGGTGAGELFF. The CDR3 bases are TGTGCCAGCAGTTACCGCATGACAGGGGGCACGGGGGCCGGGGAGCTGTTTTTT. The V call is TRBV6-5, the J call TRBJ2-2; 10 positions match TRBD1. Germline CDR1 reads MNHEY; CDR2 reads SVGAGI. The CDR3 has 18 residues. Germline trimming cut 2 bases from V and 6 bases from J; bases unmatched to any gene: 12.

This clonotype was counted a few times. CDR3 sequence: CAISEGTSGGDTQYF. The DNA of the CDR3 is TGTGCCATCAGCGAGGGGACTAGCGGGGGAGATACGCAGTATTTT. The rearrangement joins TRBV10-3 to TRBJ2-3; 14 nucleotides line up with TRBD2. V trimming: 6 bases; J trimming: 5 bases; junction bases outside the gene matches: 4. Germline CDR1 is ENHRY and CDR2 is SYGVKD. The CDR3 runs 15 residues.